A single sample is the source of the 27 T cell receptor beta chains below, sequenced in a study of blood T cell repertoires in COVID-19. Clones were read by immunoSEQ multiplex PCR, and TCRdb kept only the in-frame ones, dropping some. Of over 250,000 clones listed, roughly 90% are singletons. The specimen sequenced was peripheral blood. The receptors stem from a woman between 25 and 40 years old with COVID-19, enrolled during active disease.

The genes are TRBV18 and TRBJ1-4; TRBD1 matches at 8 bases. CDR1 is KGHSH, CDR2 LQKENI, per germline. J was trimmed by 7 bases and V by 3 bases; bases with no gene match: 10. This CDR3 contains 16 residues. This CDR3 is CASSPQRTGRGEKLFF. The CDR3, as DNA: TGTGCCAGCTCACCCCAAAGGACAGGGCGGGGTGAAAAACTGTTTTTT.

The CDR3 loop is CASSLGGRSYEQYF. CDR3 coding DNA: TGTGCCAGCAGCTTGGGAGGGAGGTCCTACGAGCAGTACTTC. The chain carries TRBV5-6 and TRBJ2-7; D may be TRBD2 (6 bases). The CDR3 extends over 14 amino acids. From germline, CDR1 is SGHDT and CDR2 YYEEEE. V lost 0 bases and J 1 base, leaving 8 bases between the germline ends.

This rearrangement joins TRBV28 to TRBJ2-2; 8 bases are shared with TRBD1. CDR1 and CDR2 (germline): MDHEN, SYDVKM. The CDR3 totals 14 residues. With 10 bases clipped from V and 5 bases from J, the junction kept 9 bases outside the gene matches. DNA for the CDR3: TGTGCCACCGAGGACAGGGTAGGGACCGGGGAGCTGTTTTTT. Its protein product is CATEDRVGTGELFF.

The chain joins TRBV9 to TRBJ2-1, with D possibly being TRBD2 (5 bases). With 0 bases removed from V and 6 bases from J, the gap between germline ends came to 19 bases. This CDR3 spans 17 amino acids. Germline CDR1 is SGDLS and CDR2 is YYNGEE. This CDR3 reads CASSVASRSGPGNEQFF. CDR3 nucleotide sequence: TGTGCCAGCAGCGTAGCTTCCCGGAGCGGACCCGGCAATGAGCAGTTCTTC.

This clone was counted ten times or more. The rearrangement joins TRBV7-9 to TRBJ2-1, with 8 nucleotides matching TRBD1. The trim removed 5 bases at V and 7 bases at J, leaving 10 bases unmatched. There are 15 residues in the CDR3. CDR1 and CDR2 from the germline V gene are SEHNR and FQNEAQ (reference sequence). For the CDR3, the DNA is TGTGCCAGCAGCAGAGGACAGGGTATCAAGAATGAGCAGTTCTTC. This translates into CASSRGQGIKNEQFF.

This clone has just one count. The V call is TRBV3-1 (or the pseudogene TRBV3-2), the J call TRBJ1-1; D uncertain. Germline assignment: CDR1 LGHDT and CDR2 YNNKEL (reference sequence). The CDR3 has 14 amino acids. Trimming took off 5 bases at V and 0 bases at J, with 10 bases between the two ends. DNA for the CDR3: TGTGCCAGCAGCTCGGGAAACATGAACACTGAAGCTTTCTTT. Its translation: CASSSGNMNTEAFF.

This sequence joins TRBV27 and TRBJ1-1; the D is unclear. Germline V lookup: CDR1 MNHEY, CDR2 SMNVEV (reference sequence). The CDR3 has 13 amino acids. Trimming removed 2 bases from V and 3 bases from J, with 7 bases in between. The CDR3 protein is CASSLVRDTEAFF. In nucleotides, the CDR3 is TGTGCCAGCAGTTTAGTACGGGACACTGAAGCTTTCTTT.

The chain links TRBV9 to TRBJ1-2; 9 positions match TRBD1. The trim removed 3 bases at V and 8 bases at J, leaving 5 bases unmatched. CDR1 is SGDLS and CDR2 is YYNGEE in the germline V gene. The CDR3 runs to 13 residues. CDR3 protein: CASSAGTGYGYTF. The CDR3 nucleotides read TGTGCCAGCAGCGCCGGGACAGGGTACGGCTACACCTTC.

The V and J genes are TRBV29-1 and TRBJ2-2; 8 bases line up with TRBD1. J gave up 6 bases and V 6 bases, and 12 bases lay outside the gene matches. Germline V gene sequence: CDR1 SQVTM, CDR2 ANQGSEA. CDR3 length equals 15 residues. The CDR3 DNA reads as TGCAGCGTGGCAGGCAGGGGGCGCGAGGCCGGGGAGCTGTTTTTT. Translation: CSVAGRGREAGELFF.

The genes are TRBV3-1 (or the pseudogene TRBV3-2) and TRBJ2-3; 9 bases are a match to TRBD2. V was pared by 8 bases and J by 2 bases, with 11 bases of the junction left unmatched. Germline V gene lookup returns CDR1 LGHDT and CDR2 YNNKEL (reference sequence). CDR3 size: 16 residues. CDR3 DNA sequence: TGTGCCAGCTGCCCTAGCGGGAACACTAACACAGATACGCAGTATTTT. It encodes CASCPSGNTNTDTQYF.

The CDR3 DNA is TGTGCCAGCAGCCCCATGACAGGGTCCCGGGGTGAGCAGTTCTTC. The encoded protein is CASSPMTGSRGEQFF. This chain links TRBV5-4 with TRBJ2-1; 7 positions agree with TRBD1. The V and J ends lost 4 bases and 9 bases, in that order; junction bases with no gene match: 13. The CDR3 has 15 amino acids. Germline lookup yields CDR1 SGHNT and CDR2 YYREEE (reference sequence).

The chain is built from TRBV10-2 and TRBJ1-2; no clear D. The CDR3 spans 16 residues. Germline V gene data show CDR1 as WSHSY and CDR2 as SAAADI. V was clipped by 0 bases and J by 7 bases, with 18 bases between them. The CDR3 is CASSESSFGGLGGYTF. CDR3 bases: TGCGCCAGCAGTGAGTCGTCATTCGGAGGGTTAGGTGGCTACACCTTC.

This clone was seen only once. This chain connects TRBV6-4 to TRBJ2-7, with D tentatively TRBD1 (6 bases). Trimming stripped 2 bases from V and 2 bases from J, with 10 bases between. There are 14 residues in the CDR3. Germline V gene data show CDR1 as MRHNA and CDR2 as SNTAGT. CDR3 in DNA: TGTGCCAGCAGTGACGGGACACCGGCCTACGAGCAGTACTTC. Protein: CASSDGTPAYEQYF.

The V and J genes are TRBV14 and TRBJ1-6; D remains unclear. Trimming removed 0 bases at V and 5 bases at J, with 8 bases between. This CDR3 region has 15 residues. CDR1 SGHDN and CDR2 FVKESK come from the germline V gene. This CDR3 reads CASSQDWPNNSPLHF. The CDR3 DNA follows: TGTGCCAGCAGCCAAGATTGGCCGAATAATTCACCCCTCCACTTT. The whole variable domain, filled in from reference TRBV14 and TRBJ1-6, reads EAGVTQFPSHSVIEKGQTVTLRCDPISGHDNLYWYRRVMGKEIKFLLHFVKESKQDESGMPNNRFLAERTGGTYSTLKVQPAELEDSGVYFCASSQDWPNNSPLHFGNGTRLTVT.

This chain joins TRBV18 and TRBJ1-1, with TRBD1 as a possible D gene (5 bases). With 1 base removed from V and 7 bases from J, the gap between germline ends came to 7 bases. This CDR3 has 12 residues. Per the germline V gene, CDR1 is KGHSH and CDR2 is LQKENI. The CDR3 reads CASSPQGDEAFF. The CDR3 nucleotides are TGTGCCAGCTCACCACAAGGGGATGAAGCTTTCTTT.

J is TRBJ2-2 and V is TRBV28; D not certain. Per the germline V gene, CDR1 is MDHEN and CDR2 is SYDVKM. This CDR3 spans 16 amino acids. Trimming shortened V by 2 bases and J by 4 bases, and 14 bases separated the two germline ends. The chain's CDR3 is CASSLGLELTTGELFF. As DNA, the CDR3 is TGTGCCAGCAGTTTAGGTCTAGAATTAACCACCGGGGAGCTGTTTTTT. The whole variable domain, remainder taken from reference TRBV28 and TRBJ2-2, is DVKVTQSSRYLVKRTGEKVFLECVQDMDHENMFWYRQDPGLGLRLIYFSYDVKMKEKGDIPEGYSVSREKKERFSLILESASTNQTSMYLCASSLGLELTTGELFFGEGSRLTVL.

This chain uses TRBV21-1 with TRBJ2-7; the D call TRBD2 from the table was never checked on the DNA. TRBV21-1 is a pseudogene locus. The CDR3 spans 15 residues. The CDR3 coding sequence is TGTGCCAGCAGCAAAGCCGTGGGAGGGGACTACGAGCAGTACTTC. It is translated as CASSKAVGGDYEQYF.

This chain links TRBV6-4 with TRBJ2-1; perhaps TRBD1 as D (6 bases). The V and J ends lost 5 bases and 7 bases respectively, with 12 bases between them. CDR1 and CDR2 (germline): MRHNA, SNTAGT. The CDR3 consists of 13 residues. The CDR3, as DNA: TGTGCCAGCAGTTTGGAAACAGGGAATGAGCAGTTCTTC. It specifies CASSLETGNEQFF.

V usage is TRBV9 and J usage is TRBJ1-2; TRBD1 aligns across 10 bases. The J segment lost 0 bases and the V segment lost 3 bases, leaving 11 bases of the junction unmatched. Germline CDR1 SGDLS, CDR2 YYNGEE. This CDR3 is 18 amino acids long. CDR3: CASSGRVRGTGANYGYTF. The CDR3, as DNA: TGTGCCAGCAGCGGTAGGGTCCGGGGGACAGGGGCTAACTATGGCTACACCTTC.

This chain joins TRBV11-2 and TRBJ2-3, with 7 bases aligning to TRBD2. The CDR3 loop spans 15 amino acids. The V gene's germline CDR1 is SGHAT and CDR2 FQNNGV. V dropped 5 bases and J dropped 2; count of bases not matched to a gene: 7. The CDR3 coding sequence is TGTGCCAGCAGCCCGGGACTACCTTTCACAGATACGCAGTATTTT. Translated: CASSPGLPFTDTQYF.

The chain couples TRBV7-8 to TRBJ2-1, with D maybe TRBD1 (6 bases). The germline CDR1 and CDR2 sequences are SGHVS and FQNEAQ. V was pared by 7 bases and J by 1 base, with 14 bases between. This CDR3 has 15 residues. In DNA form, the CDR3 reads TGTGCCAGCAACTCCATAACAGGGTCCTACAATGAGCAGTTCTTC. Protein product: CASNSITGSYNEQFF.

This clone has just a few counts. The chain carries TRBV29-1 and TRBJ2-7, with a weak D call TRBD1 (5 bases). The V gene's germline CDR1 is SQVTM and CDR2 ANQGSEA. V was trimmed by 2 bases and J by 0 bases, leaving 8 bases between them. The CDR3 spans 13 residues. CDR3 sequence (DNA): TGCAGCGTTGAACAGGGTACCTCCTACGAGCAGTACTTC. Encoded protein: CSVEQGTSYEQYF.

The chain combines TRBV25-1 with TRBJ2-1; D may be TRBD1 (5 bases). The ends were cut back, 3 bases at V and 7 bases at J, with 16 bases in the middle. The CDR3 consists of 15 residues. CDR1 MGHDK and CDR2 SYGVNS come from the germline V gene. CDR3 in amino acids: CASSDSVGAVNEQFF. The DNA of the CDR3 is TGTGCCAGCAGTGATTCGGTAGGGGCGGTGAATGAGCAGTTCTTC.

The genes are TRBV7-3 and TRBJ2-1; TRBD1 matches 9 bases. The CDR3 loop spans 16 amino acids. Trimming cost V 5 bases and J 0 bases; bases outside gene matches: 5. Germline V lookup: CDR1 SGHTA, CDR2 FQGTGA. The CDR3, as DNA: TGTGCCAGCAGCGACCCGACAGGGGGCTCCTACAATGAGCAGTTCTTC. Its protein is CASSDPTGGSYNEQFF.

The table lists this clone with a few counts. The J gene is TRBJ1-2, the V gene TRBV28; TRBD1 matches 8 bases. The V gene's germline CDR1 is MDHEN and CDR2 SYDVKM. The V segment lost 5 bases and the J segment 2 bases; nucleotides outside the gene matches: 4. The CDR3 is 14 residues long. CDR3 amino acids: CASSLQGDNYGYTF. CDR3 coding DNA: TGTGCCAGCAGTCTACAGGGGGACAACTATGGCTACACCTTC.

The chain employs TRBV9 and TRBJ2-1; D might be TRBD2 (6 bases). Germline V gene sequence: CDR1 SGDLS, CDR2 YYNGEE. The CDR3 is 17 amino acids. Trimming took 0 bases from V and 0 from J, leaving 13 bases between them. The CDR3 protein is CASSVVDSGSSYNEQFF. The CDR3 region has the DNA TGTGCCAGCAGCGTAGTAGATAGCGGTAGCTCCTACAATGAGCAGTTCTTC.

The rearrangement joins TRBV5-6 to TRBJ2-3; D ambiguous. CDR3 size: 13 residues. Germline V gives CDR1 SGHDT, CDR2 YYEEEE. Deletions cut 4 bases from V and 1 base from J, with 7 bases between. The CDR3 is CASSGRGTDTQYF. CDR3 sequence (DNA): TGTGCCAGCAGCGGCCGTGGCACAGATACGCAGTATTTT.